These T cell receptor beta chains were read from a single sample in a study of shared clonotypes between healthy human individuals. TCRdb's table, derived via immunoSEQ multiplex PCR, lists solely in-frame clones and lacks some. The repertoire holds more than 2 million clones, with around 93% as singletons. The sequencing input was naive CD8+ T cells from PBMCs. The source is a man aged 18 to 35 in good health. Some clones in this sample may be carry-over from other donors' samples. Both conserved end residues are part of each CDR3. The D gene is left open where the match is weak. Clone size appears in some rows only: once, few, many, or a class for an expanded clone.

TGTGCCAGCAGTGGGTATGAGGGATGGAATGGCTACACCTTC,CASSGYEGWNGYTF,TRBV2,TRBJ1-2,.,.
TGTGCCAGCAGCTTGGGGACAGGGAACACTGAAGCTTTCTTT,CASSLGTGNTEAFF,TRBV7-6,TRBJ1-1,.,TRBD1
TGTGCCAGCAGCACGGGGAGGAATGAGCAGTTCTTC,CASSTGRNEQFF,TRBV7-9,TRBJ2-1,.,.
TGTGCCAGCAGCCAAACCCGGTTGGTAACTGAAGCTTTCTTT,CASSQTRLVTEAFF,TRBV27,TRBJ1-1,.,.
TGTGCCAGCAGCCCCCGCCCGGGACAGCCCACCTACGAGCAGTACTTC,CASSPRPGQPTYEQYF,TRBV9,TRBJ2-7,.,TRBD1
TGTGCCAGCAGCTCCTTGGGACAGGCGTACGGCTACACCTTC,CASSSLGQAYGYTF,TRBV7-9,TRBJ1-2,.,TRBD1
TGCGCCAGCAGCCAGGGGGCCTTAGACACTGAAGCTTTCTTT,CASSQGALDTEAFF,TRBV4-3,TRBJ1-1,.,.
TGTGCCAGCAGCTTTTTTTCTGGACTAGCGGGAGAGTACGAGCAGTACTTC,CASSFFSGLAGEYEQYF,TRBV13,TRBJ2-7,.,TRBD2
TGTGCCAGCAGTGAGGGCAGGTCCTACGAGCAGTACTTC,CASSEGRSYEQYF,TRBV6-1,TRBJ2-7,.,.
TGTGCCAGCAGCTTACAGGAGGGGGAGGGATACAATGAGCAGTTCTTC,CASSLQEGEGYNEQFF,TRBV11-1,TRBJ2-1,.,.
TGTGCCAGCAGCCCCACGGGACAGCCCGAGCAGTACTTC,CASSPTGQPEQYF,TRBV4-2,TRBJ2-7,.,TRBD1
TGTGCCAGCAGTTACAGGGGGTCCGACGAGCAGTACTTC,CASSYRGSDEQYF,TRBV6-5,TRBJ2-7,.,.
TGTGCCAGCAGCTTTTGGCACTCAGTGGGACTAGCTTCCTACGAGCAGTACTTC,CASSFWHSVGLASYEQYF,TRBV7-9,TRBJ2-7,once,TRBD2
TGTGCCATCAGTGAACTCGGGACAGGGGGCGATGGCTACACCTTC,CAISELGTGGDGYTF,TRBV10-3,TRBJ1-2,.,TRBD1
TGTGCCAGCAGTTTAACAGGGTCAGGCGGCGAGCAGTACTTC,CASSLTGSGGEQYF,TRBV13,TRBJ2-7,.,.
TGTGCCAGCAATCTAGCGGGAGTTGGGAATGAGCAGTTCTTC,CASNLAGVGNEQFF,TRBV27,TRBJ2-1,.,TRBD2
TGTGCCAGCAGCGCAGGGACGGACCCCTACGAGCAGTACTTC,CASSAGTDPYEQYF,TRBV9,TRBJ2-7,.,.
TGCAGCGTTGTGGGGGGCCAGGGAGGAAACACCATATATTTT,CSVVGGQGGNTIYF,TRBV29-1,TRBJ1-3,.,.
TGCAGCGTTGAAGGGATAGGGCGCTTCGGCGAGCAGTACTTC,CSVEGIGRFGEQYF,TRBV29-1,TRBJ2-7,once,.
TGTGCCAGCAGCCCCGAGCGGGAGGCCCCGGGTGGAACCGGGGAGCTGTTTTTT,CASSPEREAPGGTGELFF,TRBV13,TRBJ2-2,.,TRBD2
TGTGCCAGCAGCTTGTATCCGGGACACAGTTTT,CASSLYPGHSF,TRBV7-3,TRBJ1-4,.,.
TGTGCCAGCAGTTTAGTTGGGGACAGGGGGTACGAGCAGTACTTC,CASSLVGDRGYEQYF,TRBV27,TRBJ2-7,.,TRBD1
TGTGCCAGCAGTTTAGGGGGACCGGGGGAGACCCAGTACTTC,CASSLGGPGETQYF,TRBV27,TRBJ2-5,.,.
TGTGCCAGCAGTGAACGACCGACCTACGAGCAGTACTTC,CASSERPTYEQYF,TRBV2,TRBJ2-7,.,.
TGTGCCAGCAGTTTCCCGGACCTCGCCGGCGCGGACACAGATACGCAGTATTTT,CASSFPDLAGADTDTQYF,TRBV28,TRBJ2-3,.,.
TGTGCCAGCAGCCATAGGGGGCGGGGCGCGAACACCGGGGAGCTGTTTTTT,CASSHRGRGANTGELFF,TRBV13,TRBJ2-2,.,.
TGTGCCAGCAGCTCAACTGAAGGGGGCTCTGGAAACACCATATATTTT,CASSSTEGGSGNTIYF,TRBV13,TRBJ1-3,.,.
TGTGCCAGCAGTCTTCCGAGAAGCAATGAGCAGTTCTTC,CASSLPRSNEQFF,TRBV27,TRBJ2-1,.,.
TGTGCCAGCAGTTTGGTACTAGCCGCCGGCGATACGCAGTATTTT,CASSLVLAAGDTQYF,TRBV28,TRBJ2-3,.,.
TGTGCCAGCAGTCCTAGGACAGGGGAAATCGAGCAGTACTTC,CASSPRTGEIEQYF,TRBV27,TRBJ2-7,.,TRBD1
TGTGCCAGCAGCACTAGCGGGAGTGTTGTGAATGAGCAGTTCTTC,CASSTSGSVVNEQFF,TRBV9,TRBJ2-1,.,TRBD2
TGTGCCAGCAGCGGCTCTCGGGTCGATTCCTACAATGAGCAGTTCTTC,CASSGSRVDSYNEQFF,TRBV11-2,TRBJ2-1,.,.
TGTGCCTTTCTGGATACCGGGACGAGGAATGAGCAGTTCTTC,CAFLDTGTRNEQFF,TRBV30,TRBJ2-1,.,.
TGTGCCAGCAGCTTCGGTAGCCGGGACGGTTCCTACGAGCAGTACTTC,CASSFGSRDGSYEQYF,TRBV7-6,TRBJ2-7,.,.
TGTGCCAGCAGAGAAAGGACAGGGGGGTACACTGAAGCTTTCTTT,CASRERTGGYTEAFF,TRBV6-5,TRBJ1-1,.,TRBD1
TGTGCCAGCAGCTTAGGCCCTGGGACTAGCGCCTACGAGCAGTACTTC,CASSLGPGTSAYEQYF,TRBV13,TRBJ2-7,.,TRBD2
TGTGCCTGGAGTGTACTAGCGGGAGGGTCCGAGCAGTACTTC,CAWSVLAGGSEQYF,TRBV30,TRBJ2-7,.,TRBD2
TGTGCCAGCAGCTCGACTGGGGGCGGCTATGGCTACACCTTC,CASSSTGGGYGYTF,TRBV7-8,TRBJ1-2,.,.
TGTGCCAGCCAACCCATGGTATTCGGTGCCGAGCAGTACTTC,CASQPMVFGAEQYF,TRBV28,TRBJ2-7,.,.
TGTGCCAGCAGCTTAGTCTTAGGAGCCTCCTACAATGAGCAGTTCTTC,CASSLVLGASYNEQFF,TRBV11-2,TRBJ2-1,.,.
TGTGCCAGCAGTGAATCAGGCAGAGCCTACAATGAGCAGTTCTTC,CASSESGRAYNEQFF,TRBV2,TRBJ2-1,once,.
TGTGCCAGCAGCCCCGGACTAGGCAATGAGCAGTTCTTC,CASSPGLGNEQFF,TRBV7-2,TRBJ2-1,.,TRBD2